This T cell receptor (beta chain) was found in a study of CD8+CD57+ T cells in acquired aplastic anemia. Study-level background: The study obtained an average of around 3.4 ug of DNA from sorted CD4+ and CD8+ cells. Healthy donor CD4+ cell samples had a mean of about 10.8 million reads. Whole-study results and caveats: Patients and controls had in common twenty-nine CD8+ CDR3 sequences.

Genomic DNA acted as the template from which TCR beta VDJ combination and CDR3 sequence profiling were carried out. MiXCR, applied by TCRdb to the reads, yields one record per CDR3 protein. The sample shows around 200,000 distinct CDR3 sequences, 61% of them seen only once. This clonotype was seen ten or more times. What it recognizes is unknown. The CDR3 is made up of 14 amino acids. Germline V gene lookup returns CDR1 LNHDA and CDR2 SQIVND (reference sequence). After removal of 5 bases from V and 4 bases from J, the junction contained 6 bases not matched to a gene. Sequenced sample: sorted CD4+, CD8+, or CD8+CD57+ T cells (not recorded which) from PBMCs. This sequence joins TRBV19 and TRBJ1-1; 8 bases are a match to TRBD1. The sequence derives from a human donor in good health. In DNA form, the CDR3 reads TGTGCCAGTAGTTTTGGGACAGGAGCCACTGAAGCTTTCTTT. Encoded protein: CASSFGTGATEAFF.